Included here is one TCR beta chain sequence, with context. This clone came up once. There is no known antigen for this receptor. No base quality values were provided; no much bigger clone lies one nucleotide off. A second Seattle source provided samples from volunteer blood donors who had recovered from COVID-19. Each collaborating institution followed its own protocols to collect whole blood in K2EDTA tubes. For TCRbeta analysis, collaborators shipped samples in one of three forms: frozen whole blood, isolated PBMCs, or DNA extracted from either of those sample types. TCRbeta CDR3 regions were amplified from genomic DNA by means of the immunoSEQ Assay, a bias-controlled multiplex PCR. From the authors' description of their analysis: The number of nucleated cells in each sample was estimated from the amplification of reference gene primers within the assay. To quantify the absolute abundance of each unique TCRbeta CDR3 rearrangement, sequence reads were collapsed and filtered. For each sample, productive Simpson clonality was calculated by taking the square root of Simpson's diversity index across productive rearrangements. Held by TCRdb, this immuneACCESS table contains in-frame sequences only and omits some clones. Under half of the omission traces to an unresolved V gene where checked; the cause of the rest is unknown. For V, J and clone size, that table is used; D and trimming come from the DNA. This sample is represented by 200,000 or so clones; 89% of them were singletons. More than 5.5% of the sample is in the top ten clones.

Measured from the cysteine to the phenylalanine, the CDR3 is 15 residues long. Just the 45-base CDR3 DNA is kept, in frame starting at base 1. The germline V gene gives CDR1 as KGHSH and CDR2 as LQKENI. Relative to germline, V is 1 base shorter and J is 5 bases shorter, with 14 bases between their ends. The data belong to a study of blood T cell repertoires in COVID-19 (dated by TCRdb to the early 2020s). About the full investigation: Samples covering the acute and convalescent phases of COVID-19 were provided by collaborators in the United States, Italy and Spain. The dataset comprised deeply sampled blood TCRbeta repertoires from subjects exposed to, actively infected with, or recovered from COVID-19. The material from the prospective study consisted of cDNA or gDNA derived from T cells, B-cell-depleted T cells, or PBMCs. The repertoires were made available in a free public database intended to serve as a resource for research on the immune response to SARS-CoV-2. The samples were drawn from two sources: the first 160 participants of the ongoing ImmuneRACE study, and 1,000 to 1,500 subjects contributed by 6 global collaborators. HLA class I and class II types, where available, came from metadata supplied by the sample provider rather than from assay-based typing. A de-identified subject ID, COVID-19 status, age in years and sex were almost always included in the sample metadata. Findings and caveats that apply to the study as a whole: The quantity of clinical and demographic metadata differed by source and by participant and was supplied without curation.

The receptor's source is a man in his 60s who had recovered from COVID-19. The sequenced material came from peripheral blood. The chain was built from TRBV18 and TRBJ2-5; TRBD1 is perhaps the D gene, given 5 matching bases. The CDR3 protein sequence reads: CASSPQSAGLETQYF. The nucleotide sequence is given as TGTGCCAGCTCACCACAGTCAGCAGGGCTGGAGACCCAGTACTTC.